Listed here is a single T cell receptor (beta chain). The antigen is undetermined. These data originate in a study of OX40 agonist ivuxolimab in advanced cancers. The method was immunoSEQ multiplex PCR; TCRdb's version includes in-frame clones alone and lacks a portion of them. Of about 69,000 clones in the sample, 87% are singletons; the top ten hold 2.5% to 3%. This CDR3 contains 19 residues. With V trimmed by 5 bases and J by 2 bases, 14 bases remained unmatched. Germline V lookup: CDR1 SEHNR, CDR2 FQNEAQ (reference sequence). General study results and limits: By week 6 at 0.1 to 3.0 mg/kg, blood CD4+ and CD8+ T cells had expanded clonally. Those patients achieving a partial response at 0.1-3.0 mg/kg showed among the lowest clonal expansion. Relative to CD4+ cells, CD8+ T cells on average had more expanded clones.

This sample comprised CD4+ or CD8+ T cells sorted from blood, obtained in a trial of the OX40 agonist ivuxolimab. The chain joins TRBV7-9 to TRBJ1-5; 11 bases are a match to TRBD1. The clonotype was recovered from an adult with an advanced solid tumor such as melanoma, head and neck, liver or kidney cancer. CDR3 region: CASSAHPGQGVGGNQPQHF. CDR3 bases: TGTGCCAGCAGCGCGCATCCGGGACAGGGGGTTGGTGGCAATCAGCCCCAGCATTTT. The full variable domain, in which reference TRBV7-9 and TRBJ1-5 provide the parts outside the CDR3, is DTGVSQNPRHKITKRGQNVTFRCDPISEHNRLYWYRQTLGQGPEFLTYFQNEAQLEKSRLLSDRFSAERPKGSFSTLEIQRTEQGDSAMYLCASSAHPGQGVGGNQPQHFGDGTRLSIL.